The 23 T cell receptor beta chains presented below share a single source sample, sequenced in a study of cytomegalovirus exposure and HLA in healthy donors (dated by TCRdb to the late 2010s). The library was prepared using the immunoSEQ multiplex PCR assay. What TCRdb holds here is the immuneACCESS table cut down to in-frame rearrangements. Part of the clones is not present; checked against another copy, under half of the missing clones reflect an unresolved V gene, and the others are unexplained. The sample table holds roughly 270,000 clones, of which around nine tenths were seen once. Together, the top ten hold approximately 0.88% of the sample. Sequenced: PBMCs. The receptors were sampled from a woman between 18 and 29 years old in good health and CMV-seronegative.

The DNA of the CDR3 is TGCGCCAGCAGCTTGGAGGGACAGGACTACAATGAGCAGTTCTTC. Protein sequence: CASSLEGQDYNEQFF. The gene calls are TRBV5-1 and TRBJ2-1, with TRBD1 identical over 8 bases. V lost 0 bases and J lost 3; bases outside the gene matches: 2. This CDR3 is built from 15 residues. Germline CDR1 is SGHRS and CDR2 is YFSETQ.

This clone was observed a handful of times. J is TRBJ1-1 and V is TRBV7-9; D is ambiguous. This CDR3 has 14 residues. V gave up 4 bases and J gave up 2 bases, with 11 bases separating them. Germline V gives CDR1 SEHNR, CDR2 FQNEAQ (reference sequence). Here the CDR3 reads CASSSRERNTEAFF. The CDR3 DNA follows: TGTGCCAGCAGCTCCCGGGAGCGTAACACTGAAGCTTTCTTT.

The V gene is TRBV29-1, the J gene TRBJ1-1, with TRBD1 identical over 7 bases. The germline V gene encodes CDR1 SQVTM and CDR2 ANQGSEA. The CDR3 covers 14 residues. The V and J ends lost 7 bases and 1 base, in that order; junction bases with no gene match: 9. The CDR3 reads CSAKTGATNTEAFF. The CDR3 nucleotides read TGCAGCGCCAAAACAGGGGCGACGAACACTGAAGCTTTCTTT. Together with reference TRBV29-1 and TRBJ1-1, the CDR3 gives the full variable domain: SAVISQKPSRDICQRGTSLTIQCQVDSQVTMMFWYRQQPGQSLTLIATANQGSEATYESGFVIDKFPISRPNLTFSTLTVSNMSPEDSSIYLCSAKTGATNTEAFFGQGTRLTVV.

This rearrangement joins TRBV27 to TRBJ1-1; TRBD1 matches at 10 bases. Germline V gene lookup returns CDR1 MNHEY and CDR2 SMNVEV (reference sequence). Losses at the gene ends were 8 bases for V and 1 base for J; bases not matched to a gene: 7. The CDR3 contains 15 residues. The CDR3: CASSGQGGTNTEAFF. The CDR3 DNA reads TGTGCCAGCTCCGGACAGGGGGGCACGAACACTGAAGCTTTCTTT.

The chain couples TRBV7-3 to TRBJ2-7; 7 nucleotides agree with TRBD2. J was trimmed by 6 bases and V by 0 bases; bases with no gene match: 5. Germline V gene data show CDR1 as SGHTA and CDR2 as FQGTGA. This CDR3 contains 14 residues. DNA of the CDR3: TGTGCCAGCAGCTTAACAGCGGGGCCGGCCGAGCAGTACTTC. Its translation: CASSLTAGPAEQYF.

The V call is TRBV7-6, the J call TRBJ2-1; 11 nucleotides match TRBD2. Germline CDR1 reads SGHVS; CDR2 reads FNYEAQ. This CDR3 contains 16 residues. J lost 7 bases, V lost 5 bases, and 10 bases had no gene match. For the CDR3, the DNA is TGTGCCAGCAGCCCCACGGAGGCTAGCGGGAGGAATGAGCAGTTCTTC. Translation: CASSPTEASGRNEQFF.

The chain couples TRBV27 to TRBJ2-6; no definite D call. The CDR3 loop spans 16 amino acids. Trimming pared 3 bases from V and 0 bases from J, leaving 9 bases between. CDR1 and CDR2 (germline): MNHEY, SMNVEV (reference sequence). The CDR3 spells CASSFGPYSGANVLTF. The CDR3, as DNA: TGTGCCAGCAGTTTTGGCCCATACTCTGGGGCCAACGTCCTGACTTTC.

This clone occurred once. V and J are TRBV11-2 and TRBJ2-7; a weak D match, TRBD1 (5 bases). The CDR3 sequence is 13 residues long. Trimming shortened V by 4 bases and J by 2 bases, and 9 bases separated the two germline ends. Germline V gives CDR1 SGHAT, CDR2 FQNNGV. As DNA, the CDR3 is TGTGCCAGCAGCTCTCCAGGGCCCTACGAGCAGTACTTC. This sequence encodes CASSSPGPYEQYF. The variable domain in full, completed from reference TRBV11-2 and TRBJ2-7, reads EAGVAQSPRYKIIEKRQSVAFWCNPISGHATLYWYQQILGQGPKLLIQFQNNGVVDDSQLPKDRFSAERLKGVDSTLKIQPAKLEDSAVYLCASSSPGPYEQYFGPGTRLTVT.

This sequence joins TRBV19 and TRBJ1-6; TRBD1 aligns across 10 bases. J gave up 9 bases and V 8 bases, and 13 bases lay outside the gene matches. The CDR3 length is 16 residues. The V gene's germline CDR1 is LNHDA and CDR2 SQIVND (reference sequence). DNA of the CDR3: TGTGCCAGTTCATCCTACCGCGGACAGGGGGTTTCACCCCTCCACTTT. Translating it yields CASSSYRGQGVSPLHF. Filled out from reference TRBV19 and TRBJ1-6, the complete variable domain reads DGGITQSPKYLFRKEGQNVTLSCEQNLNHDAMYWYRQDPGQGLRLIYYSQIVNDFQKGDIAEGYSVSREKKESFPLTVTSAQKNPTAFYLCASSSYRGQGVSPLHFGNGTRLTVT.

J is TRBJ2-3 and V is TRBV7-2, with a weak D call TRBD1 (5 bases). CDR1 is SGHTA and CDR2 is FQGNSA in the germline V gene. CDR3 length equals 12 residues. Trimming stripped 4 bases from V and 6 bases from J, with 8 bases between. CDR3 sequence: CASSSDIDTQYF. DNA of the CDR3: TGTGCCAGCAGCTCGGACATTGATACGCAGTATTTT.

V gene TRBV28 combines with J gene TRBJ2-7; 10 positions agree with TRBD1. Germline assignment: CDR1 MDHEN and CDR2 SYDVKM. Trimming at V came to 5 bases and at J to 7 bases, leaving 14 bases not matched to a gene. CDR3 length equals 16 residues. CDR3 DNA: TGTGCCAGCAGTCCCGACGGACAGGGGGTTAGTGGGGAGCAGTACTTC. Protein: CASSPDGQGVSGEQYF.

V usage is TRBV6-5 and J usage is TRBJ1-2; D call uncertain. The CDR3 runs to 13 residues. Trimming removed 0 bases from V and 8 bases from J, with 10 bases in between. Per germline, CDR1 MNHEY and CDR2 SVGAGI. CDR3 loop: CASSYSGQRGYTF. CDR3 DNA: TGTGCCAGCAGTTACTCCGGTCAAAGAGGCTACACCTTC.

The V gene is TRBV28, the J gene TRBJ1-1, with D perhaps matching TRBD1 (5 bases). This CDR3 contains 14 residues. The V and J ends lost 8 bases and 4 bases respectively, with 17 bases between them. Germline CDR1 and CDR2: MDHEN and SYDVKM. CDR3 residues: CASQRGEVSTEAFF. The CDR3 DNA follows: TGTGCCAGCCAGAGAGGGGAGGTTAGCACTGAAGCTTTCTTT.

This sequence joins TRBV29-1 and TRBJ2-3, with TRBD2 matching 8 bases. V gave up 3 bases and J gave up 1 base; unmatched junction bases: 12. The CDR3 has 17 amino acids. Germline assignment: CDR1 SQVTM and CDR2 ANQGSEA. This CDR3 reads CSVDEPHSGRRTDTQYF. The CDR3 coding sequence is TGCAGCGTTGATGAGCCCCACAGCGGGAGACGCACAGATACGCAGTATTTT.

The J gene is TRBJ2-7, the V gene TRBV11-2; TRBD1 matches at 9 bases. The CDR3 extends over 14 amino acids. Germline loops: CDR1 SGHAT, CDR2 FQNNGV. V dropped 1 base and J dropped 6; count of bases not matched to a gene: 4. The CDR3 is CASSLARTGVEQYF. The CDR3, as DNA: TGTGCCAGCAGCTTAGCCCGGACAGGGGTCGAGCAGTACTTC.

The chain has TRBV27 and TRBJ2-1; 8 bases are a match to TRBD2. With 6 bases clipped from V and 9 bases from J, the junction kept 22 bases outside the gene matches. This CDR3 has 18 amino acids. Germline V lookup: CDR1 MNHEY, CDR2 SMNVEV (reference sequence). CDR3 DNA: TGTGCCAGCAGAATTACTAGCGGCCAAGGGAGCGGGGGAAGTGAGCAGTTCTTC. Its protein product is CASRITSGQGSGGSEQFF.

CDR3 protein: CASSNWDGSSGNTIYF. In DNA form, the CDR3 reads TGCGCCAGCAGCAACTGGGACGGGAGCTCTGGAAACACCATATATTTT. This chain connects TRBV5-1 to TRBJ1-3, with D tentatively TRBD1 (5 bases). Looked up from germline, CDR1 is SGHRS and CDR2 is YFSETQ. Trimming shortened V by 4 bases and J by 0 bases, and 14 bases separated the two germline ends. The CDR3 has 16 amino acids.

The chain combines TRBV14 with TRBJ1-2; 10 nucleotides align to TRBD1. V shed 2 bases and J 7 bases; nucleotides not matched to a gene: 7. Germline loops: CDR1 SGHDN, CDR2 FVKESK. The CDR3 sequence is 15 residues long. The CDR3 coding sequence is TGTGCCAGCAGCCAATCCGGGACAGGGGTTCGTGGCTACACCTTC. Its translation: CASSQSGTGVRGYTF.

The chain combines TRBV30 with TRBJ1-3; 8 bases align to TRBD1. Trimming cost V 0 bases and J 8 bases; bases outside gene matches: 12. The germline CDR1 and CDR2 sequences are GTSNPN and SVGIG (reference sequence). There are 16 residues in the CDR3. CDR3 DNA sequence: TGTGCCTGGAGTGTACAGGGAGTCAGGGGGCGTCACACCATATATTTT. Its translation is CAWSVQGVRGRHTIYF.

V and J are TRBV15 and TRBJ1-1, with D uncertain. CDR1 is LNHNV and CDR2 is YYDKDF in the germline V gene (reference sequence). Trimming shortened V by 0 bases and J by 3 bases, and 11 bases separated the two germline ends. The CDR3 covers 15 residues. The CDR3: CATSRDPGMDTEAFF. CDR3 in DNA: TGTGCCACCAGCAGAGATCCGGGGATGGACACTGAAGCTTTCTTT. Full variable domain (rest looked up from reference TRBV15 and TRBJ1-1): DAMVIQNPRYQVTQFGKPVTLSCSQTLNHNVMYWYQQKSSQAPKLLFHYYDKDFNNEADTPDNFQSRRPNTSFCFLDIRSPGLGDTAMYLCATSRDPGMDTEAFFGQGTRLTVV.

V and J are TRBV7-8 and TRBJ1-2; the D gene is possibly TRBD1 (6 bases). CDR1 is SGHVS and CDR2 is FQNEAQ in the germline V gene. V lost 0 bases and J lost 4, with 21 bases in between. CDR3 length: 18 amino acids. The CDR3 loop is CASSLAPSQGRGIYGYTF. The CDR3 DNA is TGTGCCAGCAGCTTAGCGCCAAGTCAGGGGAGGGGGATCTATGGCTACACCTTC.

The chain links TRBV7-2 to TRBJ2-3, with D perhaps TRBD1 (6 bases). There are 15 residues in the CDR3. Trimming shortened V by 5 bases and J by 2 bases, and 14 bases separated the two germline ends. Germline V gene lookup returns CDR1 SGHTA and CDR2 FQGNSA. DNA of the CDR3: TGTGCCAGCAGCCTATCCGACAGGACCACAGATACGCAGTATTTT. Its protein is CASSLSDRTTDTQYF. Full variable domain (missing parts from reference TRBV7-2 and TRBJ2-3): GAGVSQSPSNKVTEKGKDVELRCDPISGHTALYWYRQSLGQGLEFLIYFQGNSAPDKSGLPSDRFSAERTGGSVSTLTIQRTQQEDSAVYLCASSLSDRTTDTQYFGPGTRLTVL.

The CDR3 DNA follows: TGTGCCAGCAGCTTTCAGGGGAACTATGGCTACACCTTC. It specifies CASSFQGNYGYTF. V usage is TRBV11-1 and J usage is TRBJ1-2; possible D gene TRBD1, 6 bases. Germline CDR1 SGHAT, CDR2 FQDESV (reference sequence). Trimming removed 3 bases at V and 2 bases at J, with 7 bases between. The CDR3 extends over 13 amino acids.